This record covers a single T cell receptor beta chain. This sample was included in a study of blood T cell repertoires in COVID-19. Study information: T cells, B-cell-depleted T cells, or PBMCs provided the cDNA or gDNA that served as material.

Original analysis: Estimation of nucleated cell counts relied on the amplification of reference gene primers. Sequencing was performed with immunoSEQ multiplex PCR; in TCRdb, only in-frame clones are kept and a portion is missing. V, J and clone size derive from that table, while D and trimming were established from the DNA sequence. This sample carries a few hundred thousand clones, more than 75% of them seen once, and the ten largest clones take 6.5% to 8.5%. Which cohort a participant joined came from the clinical history participants gave. V was pared by 1 base and J by 5 bases, with 8 bases of the junction left unmatched. The length of the CDR3 is 16 residues. Germline V lookup: CDR1 SGHVS, CDR2 FQNEAQ.

Source material: PBMCs or T cells enriched from blood (not recorded which). This receptor was taken from a woman between 40 and 50 years old with acute COVID-19. This chain uses TRBV7-8 with TRBJ2-4, with 7 bases fitting TRBD2. Written as DNA, the CDR3 is TGTGCCAGCAGCTTAGGGAGTACTAGCGATCAAAACATTCAGTACTTC. Amino acids: CASSLGSTSDQNIQYF.